The entry below describes one T cell receptor beta chain. Antigen: not known. This sample was included in a study of shared clonotypes between healthy human individuals. Study observations and caveats: Researchers sampled blood only, noting tissue repertoires likely differ.

Sequencing used immunoSEQ multiplex PCR; TCRdb keeps in-frame clones, though not all of them. In the table there are 730,000 or so clones, around 72% of which are singletons. Germline CDR1 reads ENHRY; CDR2 reads SYGVKD. J lost 4 bases, V lost 7 bases, and 14 bases had no gene match. The CDR3 length is 16 residues. The clonotype was recovered from a woman in her 30s in good health. Material: memory CD4+ T cells sorted from blood. Noted subset: CD45RA-negative fraction. The V gene is TRBV10-3, the J gene TRBJ2-7; 9 bases are shared with TRBD1. CDR3 sequence (DNA): TGTGCCATCACCAAAACGCTGGGACAGGGTTTATACGAGCAGTACTTC. Its protein is CAITKTLGQGLYEQYF.